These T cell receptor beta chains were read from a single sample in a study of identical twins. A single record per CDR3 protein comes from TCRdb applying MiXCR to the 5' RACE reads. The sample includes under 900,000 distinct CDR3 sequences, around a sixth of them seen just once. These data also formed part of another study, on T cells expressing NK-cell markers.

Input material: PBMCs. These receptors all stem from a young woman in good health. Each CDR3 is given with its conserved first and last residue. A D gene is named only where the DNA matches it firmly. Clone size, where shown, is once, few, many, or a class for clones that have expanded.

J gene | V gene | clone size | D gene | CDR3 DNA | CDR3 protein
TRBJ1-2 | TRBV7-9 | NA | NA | TGTGCCAGCAACAGGCAGACTAACTATGGCTACACCTTC | CASNRQTNYGYTF
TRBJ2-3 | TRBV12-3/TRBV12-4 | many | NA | TGTGCCAGCAGGGGGGACATTTGGACAAACGAAAGCACAGATACGCAGTATTTT | CASRGDIWTNESTDTQYF
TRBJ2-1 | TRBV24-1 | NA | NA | TGTGCCACCAGTGATTTAGGGGGAGCTGAGCAGTTCTTC | CATSDLGGAEQFF
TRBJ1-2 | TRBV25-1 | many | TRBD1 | TGTGCCAGCAGTGAAAGTCAGGGGGCGGCCTATGGCTACACCTTC | CASSESQGAAYGYTF
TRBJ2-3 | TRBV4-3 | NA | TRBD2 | TGCGCCAGCAGCCCCTACCATACCGGACTAGCGGGGAACACAGATACGCAGTATTTT | CASSPYHTGLAGNTDTQYF
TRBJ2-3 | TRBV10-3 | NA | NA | TGTGCCATCAGTGAAGCTAGGGCTGGCACAGATACGCAGTATTTT | CAISEARAGTDTQYF
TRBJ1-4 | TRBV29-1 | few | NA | TGCAGCGGACAACAGGGTGCTAATGAAAAACTGTTTTTT | CSGQQGANEKLFF
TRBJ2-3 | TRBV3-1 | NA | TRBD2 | TGTGCCAGCAGCCACCAAATTACAGCGGGGGGCGGGAGGGATACGCAGTATTTT | CASSHQITAGGGRDTQYF
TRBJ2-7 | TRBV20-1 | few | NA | TGCAGTGCTAGAGATGTCCAGTCCTACGAGCAGTACTTC | CSARDVQSYEQYF
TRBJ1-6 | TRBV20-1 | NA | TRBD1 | TGCAGTGCTAGCGAGACAGGGACGGCCCTCCACTTT | CSASETGTALHF
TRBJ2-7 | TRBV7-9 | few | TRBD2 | TGTGCCAGCAGCTTATCACTAGCGGGACACTACGAGCAGTACTTC | CASSLSLAGHYEQYF
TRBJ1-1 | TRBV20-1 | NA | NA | TGCAGTGCTAGAGACCCGCGAGGGTGGGCTGAAGCTTTCTTT | CSARDPRGWAEAFF
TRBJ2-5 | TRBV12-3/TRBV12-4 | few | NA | TGTGCCAGCACTGACACCGGAGGGCTAGAGACCCAGTACTTC | CASTDTGGLETQYF
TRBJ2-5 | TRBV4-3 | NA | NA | TGCGCCAGCAGCCCCGACCCTACAGGGCTTGGGACCCAGTACTTC | CASSPDPTGLGTQYF
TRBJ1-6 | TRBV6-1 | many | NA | TGTGCCAGCAGTGCCGCCGGGACTTGGAATTCACCCCTCCACTTT | CASSAAGTWNSPLHF
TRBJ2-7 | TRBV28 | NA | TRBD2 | TGTGCCAGCAGTTTACCAGCGGGAGGGCCTGACTTC | CASSLPAGGPDF
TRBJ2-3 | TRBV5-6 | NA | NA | TGTGCCAGCAGCGGGAATGGGGACTCGCAGTATTTT | CASSGNGDSQYF
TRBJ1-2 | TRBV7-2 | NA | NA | TGTGCCAGCAGCCGAGGGTATGTTAACTATGGCTACACCTTC | CASSRGYVNYGYTF
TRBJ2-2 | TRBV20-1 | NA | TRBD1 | TGCAGTGCTAGGGGGACAGGCCCCGGGGAGCTGTTTTTT | CSARGTGPGELFF
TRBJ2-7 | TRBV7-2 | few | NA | TGTGCCAGCAGCTTAGTGGCAGGGGATGCCTACGAGCAGTACTTC | CASSLVAGDAYEQYF
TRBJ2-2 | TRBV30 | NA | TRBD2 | TGTGCCTTTCAGAGTGGGACTAACTATCACGGGGAGCTGTTTTTT | CAFQSGTNYHGELFF
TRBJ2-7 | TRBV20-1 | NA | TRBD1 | TGCAGTGCTCTTTCCCGCCGTACAGGGGCCCACGAGCAGTACTTC | CSALSRRTGAHEQYF
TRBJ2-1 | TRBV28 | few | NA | TGTGCCAGCACTCCAAGGGGGACAACCTACAATGAGCAGTTCTTC | CASTPRGTTYNEQFF
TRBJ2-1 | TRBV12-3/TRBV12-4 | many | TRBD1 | TGTGCCAGCAGATCCAATATGGGACAGGGCTCCAATGAGCAGTTCTTC | CASRSNMGQGSNEQFF
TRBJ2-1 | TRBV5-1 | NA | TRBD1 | TGCGCCAGCCAAACCGGACAGGGTCATGAGCAGTTCTTC | CASQTGQGHEQFF
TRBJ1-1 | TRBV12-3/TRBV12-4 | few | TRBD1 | TGTGCCAGCAATTCGGGACAGGGGGCAAACACTGAAGCTTTCTTT | CASNSGQGANTEAFF
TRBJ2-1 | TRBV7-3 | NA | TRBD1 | TGTGCCAGCAGTCCTACCGGGACAGGCTCCTACAATGAGCAGTTCTTC | CASSPTGTGSYNEQFF
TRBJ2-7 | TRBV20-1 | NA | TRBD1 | TGCAGTGCCGACTCCCGACAGGGGGCTTCCTACGAGCAGTACTTC | CSADSRQGASYEQYF
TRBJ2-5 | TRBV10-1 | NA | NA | TGCGCCAGCAAGATACTACCGGGACTGTCCCAAGAGACCCAGTACTTC | CASKILPGLSQETQYF
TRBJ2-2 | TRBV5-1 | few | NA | TGCGCCACGCGCCAGACGGCGCAGCCGAACACCGGGGAGCTGTTTTTT | CATRQTAQPNTGELFF
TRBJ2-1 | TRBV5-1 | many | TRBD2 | TGCGCCAGCAGCTCCCTTAGCGGGAGCTCCTACAATGAGCAGTTCTTC | CASSSLSGSSYNEQFF
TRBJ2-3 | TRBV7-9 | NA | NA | TGTGCCAGCAGTACCGGGACGGCGGGGGCGACAGATACGCAGTATTTT | CASSTGTAGATDTQYF
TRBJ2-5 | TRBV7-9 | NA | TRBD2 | TGTGCCAGCAGCTTAGGAGCTAGCGGAGACCAAGAGACCCAGTACTTC | CASSLGASGDQETQYF
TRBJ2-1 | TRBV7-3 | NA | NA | TGTGCCAGCAGCGTGGCGGGACTCCTAGACTACAATGAGCAGTTCTTC | CASSVAGLLDYNEQFF
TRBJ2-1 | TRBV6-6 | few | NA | TGTGCCTTAAGCGGGTCCCACAATGAGCAGTTCTTC | CALSGSHNEQFF